One and the same sample provided the 9 T cell receptor beta chains below, sequenced in a study of T cells after yellow fever vaccination. One entry per CDR3 protein, called by TCRdb with MiXCR from the 5' RACE reads. The table shows 250,000 to 400,000 distinct CDR3 sequences, with 3.5% to 4.5% occurring only once. The sequences come from PBMCs, collected 15 days after the yellow fever booster vaccination. All receptors derive from a man aged 18 to 30 who received the YFV17D yellow fever vaccine.

The chain recombines TRBV20-1 with TRBJ2-1; 10 nucleotides align to TRBD2. Germline assignment: CDR1 DFQATT and CDR2 SNEGSKA (reference sequence). This CDR3 region has 15 residues. The V and J ends lost 1 base and 9 bases, in that order; junction bases with no gene match: 9. CDR3 nucleotides: TGCAGTGCTAGAGTCAGCGGGGGGGCCTCGGGTGAGCAGTTCTTC. Translation: CSARVSGGASGEQFF.

This clonotype was found many times. The rearrangement links TRBV15 to TRBJ2-1, with D hard to call. V was pared by 9 bases and J by 4 bases, with 10 bases between. Germline CDR1 and CDR2: LNHNV and YYDKDF (reference sequence). The CDR3 is 12 amino acids. The CDR3 bases are TGTGCCACTCCGCAGCGTTACAATGAGCAGTTCTTC. This encodes CATPQRYNEQFF.

This clonotype has a handful of counts. The rearrangement links TRBV12-3 or TRBV12-4 to TRBJ1-4; weak D call: TRBD1 (6 bases). V was clipped by 10 bases and J by 6 bases, with 9 bases between them. The CDR3 is made up of 11 amino acids. The CDR3 here is CATRGDEKLFF. The CDR3 bases are TGTGCCACGAGGGGGGATGAAAAACTGTTTTTT.

This clonotype appeared many times. V usage is TRBV20-1 and J usage is TRBJ1-1; D remains ambiguous. Trimming pared 4 bases from V and 7 bases from J, leaving 19 bases between. Germline V lookup: CDR1 DFQATT, CDR2 SNEGSKA (reference sequence). This CDR3 has 14 amino acids. The CDR3 region has the DNA TGCAGTGCTAAGAGGTTGTTGCAGGTCGGTGAAGCTTTCTTT. Translated, it gives CSAKRLLQVGEAFF.

The rearrangement joins TRBV11-2 to TRBJ1-5; TRBD1 is a possible D gene (6 bases). V was shortened by 1 base and J by 5 bases, with 12 bases between the two germline ends. Per germline, CDR1 SGHAT and CDR2 FQNNGV. This CDR3 is 15 amino acids long. CDR3 DNA sequence: TGTGCCAGCAGCTTAGCCAGGGGTAGTGATCAGCCCCAGCATTTT. It is translated as CASSLARGSDQPQHF.

This clonotype was counted at least ten times. The chain employs TRBV12-3 or TRBV12-4 and TRBJ2-5; 7 bases map to TRBD2. The CDR3 sequence is 16 residues long. V gave up 7 bases and J gave up 2 bases; unmatched junction bases: 13. CDR3 region: CASTERDGRSQETQYF. In DNA form, the CDR3 reads TGTGCCAGCACCGAGCGGGACGGGAGATCTCAAGAGACCCAGTACTTC.

The table lists this clonotype with many counts. The CDR3 sequence: CASSLRGENIQYF. The CDR3 DNA reads as TGTGCCAGCAGCTTGAGAGGGGAAAACATTCAGTACTTC. The genes are TRBV7-2 and TRBJ2-4; D may correspond to TRBD1 or TRBD2 (5 bases each). The V and J ends lost 3 bases and 5 bases respectively, with 8 bases between them. CDR1 is SGHTA, CDR2 FQGNSA, per germline. The CDR3 is 13 amino acids.

The chain combines TRBV30 with TRBJ1-2; D uncertain. From germline, CDR1 is GTSNPN and CDR2 SVGIG (reference sequence). The CDR3 consists of 12 residues. Trimming took off 2 bases at V and 2 bases at J, with 6 bases between the two ends. The CDR3 nucleotides read TGTGCCTGGAGTCTAGGAAACTATGGCTACACCTTC. It is translated as CAWSLGNYGYTF.

V is TRBV21-1 and J is TRBJ2-7; TRBD1 reflects the table's D call only, with no check against the DNA. TRBV21-1 is annotated as a pseudogene. The CDR3 spans 14 residues. The CDR3 DNA reads TGTGCCAGCAGAGAGGGGGCTTTCTCCTACGAGCAGTACTTC. Translation gives CASREGAFSYEQYF.